Listed below are T cell receptor beta chains from one sample, sequenced in a study of post-analysis software for immune sequencing data. TCRdb re-derived calls from the PCR reads in MiXCR, one entry per CDR3 protein. The sample consists of roughly 620,000 distinct CDR3 sequences, 44% of them appearing once. Source material: blood. These receptors all stem from a girl aged 5 to 17 with multiple sclerosis. The CDR3 runs from the conserved cysteine through the conserved F or W. D genes are given only for firm matches. Expanded clones are given a class, and other clones once, few, many or no size at all.

TRBV7-9	.	TRBJ2-4	.	CASSPRDVENIQYF	TGTGCCAGCAGCCCCCGGGACGTTGAAAACATTCAGTACTTC
TRBV5-5	.	TRBJ2-1	.	CASSLGPTKQFF	TGTGCCAGCAGCTTGGGGCCGACAAAGCAGTTCTTC
TRBV5-1	few	TRBJ2-7	.	CASSPGTFNYEQYF	TGCGCCAGCAGCCCCGGGACATTCAACTACGAGCAGTACTTC
TRBV7-9	.	TRBJ2-3	.	CASSRGGILSTDTQYF	TGTGCCAGCAGCCGAGGGGGGATCCTGAGCACAGATACGCAGTATTTT
TRBV6-1	.	TRBJ2-1	TRBD2	CASSLTSGRADEQFF	TGTGCCAGCAGTCTGACTAGCGGGAGGGCCGACGAGCAGTTCTTC
TRBV5-6	.	TRBJ1-2	.	CTSSLGPADGYTF	TGTACCAGCAGCTTGGGACCTGCGGATGGCTACACCTTC
TRBV5-6	few	TRBJ1-2	TRBD1	CASSLLQGDLGYGYTF	TGTGCCAGCAGCCTATTACAGGGGGACCTAGGCTATGGCTACACCTTC
TRBV7-8	few	TRBJ2-4	TRBD2	CASSLTASGRYF	TGTGCCAGCAGCTTAACGGCTAGCGGCAGGTACTTC
TRBV15	few	TRBJ2-1	.	CATSRARSSYNEQFF	TGTGCCACCAGCAGGGCTAGGAGCTCCTACAATGAGCAGTTCTTC
TRBV20-1	.	TRBJ2-5	TRBD1	CSAEQGADYNEQYF	TGCAGTGCGGAACAGGGGGCAGATTACAATGAGCAGTACTTC
TRBV3-1	.	TRBJ1-2	.	CASSQGVYYGYTF	TGTGCCAGCAGCCAGGGGGTGTACTATGGCTACACCTTC
TRBV7-9	.	TRBJ2-6	.	CAIGRAGANVLTF	TGTGCCATCGGAAGGGCTGGGGCCAACGTCCTGACTTTC
TRBV10-3	few	TRBJ1-1	.	CAISESTRGTEAFF	TGTGCCATCAGTGAGTCGACTCGTGGAACTGAAGCTTTCTTT
TRBV7-9	.	TRBJ1-2	.	CASTLARENYGYTF	TGTGCCAGCACCCTAGCACGGGAAAACTATGGCTACACCTTC
TRBV7-2	few	TRBJ2-3	.	CASSLAPLPGGTDTQYF	TGTGCCAGCAGCTTAGCCCCATTACCGGGGGGCACAGATACGCAGTATTTT
TRBV5-1	few	TRBJ2-7	.	CASSVSWAHSYEQYF	TGCGCCAGCAGCGTGTCCTGGGCTCACTCCTACGAGCAGTACTTC